One sample yielded the 20 T cell receptor beta chains listed below, sequenced in a study of metastatic and nonmetastatic thyroid tumors. TCRdb re-analyzed the PCR reads through MiXCR. This sample has roughly 24,000 clones, with under 25% found just once. Thyroid surgery had not been preceded by any treatment in any patient. Sequenced material: blood. The receptors here all came from a male donor with papillary thyroid cancer or a benign thyroid nodule (not recorded which). Some clones in this sample may be carry-over from other donors' samples.

Many counts were recorded for this clone. This rearrangement joins TRBV15 to TRBJ1-4, with 7 positions matching TRBD1. Germline V gene sequence: CDR1 LNHNV, CDR2 YYDKDF (reference sequence). CDR3 size: 15 residues. The trim removed 3 bases at V and 5 bases at J, leaving 6 bases unmatched. The CDR3 DNA reads as TGTGCCACCAGCAGTCGGAGGGGGCAGAATGAAAAACTGTTTTTT. It codes for CATSSRRGQNEKLFF.

This clone has only a few counts. The rearrangement links TRBV6-1 to TRBJ2-3, with 9 bases lining up with TRBD2. The V gene's germline CDR1 is MNHNS and CDR2 SASEGT. The CDR3 has 14 amino acids. The V gene end was trimmed by 7 bases and the J gene end by 5 bases; junction bases not matched to a gene: 7. The DNA of the CDR3 is TGTGCCAGCATATCGTTAGCGGGAGAAGATACGCAGTATTTT. Its protein product is CASISLAGEDTQYF.

This clone was counted many times. The chain couples TRBV15 to TRBJ2-7; D might be TRBD2 (6 bases). V lost 0 bases and J 5 bases, leaving 20 bases between the germline ends. This CDR3 has 17 residues. The germline V gene encodes CDR1 LNHNV and CDR2 YYDKDF (reference sequence). DNA of the CDR3: TGTGCCACCAGCAGAGATCACCCCCTTGGAGGGTTCAACGAGCAGTACTTC. This gives the protein CATSRDHPLGGFNEQYF.

At least ten counts were recorded for this clone. The V call is TRBV9, the J call TRBJ2-3, with D possibly TRBD2 on 7 matching bases. The germline V and J ends were trimmed by 1 base and 4 bases, with 16 bases remaining between them. This CDR3 is 16 amino acids long. Germline CDR1 is SGDLS and CDR2 is YYNGEE. CDR3 bases: TGTGCCAGCAGCGTAAGGCCCCAAGGGGGGGCAGATACGCAGTATTTT. This gives the protein CASSVRPQGGADTQYF.

The chain combines TRBV3-1 with TRBJ2-5; the D gene is possibly TRBD2 (5 bases). Trimming pared 3 bases from V and 1 base from J, leaving 15 bases between. The CDR3 extends over 16 amino acids. From germline, CDR1 is LGHDT and CDR2 YNNKEL (reference sequence). The CDR3 DNA follows: TGTGCCAGCAGCCACTCGTGGTCGGGGAGCCAAGAGACCCAGTACTTC. Translation gives CASSHSWSGSQETQYF.

Many counts were recorded for this clone. The chain carries TRBV4-3 and TRBJ1-1, with 8 bases fitting TRBD1. The germline gives CDR1 LGHNA, CDR2 YSLEER. Trimming cost V 0 bases and J 4 bases; bases outside gene matches: 7. CDR3 size: 16 residues. Written as DNA, the CDR3 is TGCGCCAGCAGCCAAGATCTTGACAGGGGAGGCACTGAAGCTTTCTTT. Amino acid sequence: CASSQDLDRGGTEAFF.

This clone was seen a handful of times. This sequence joins TRBV12-3 or TRBV12-4 and TRBJ1-2, with a weak D call TRBD1 (5 bases). Trimming pared 7 bases from V and 4 bases from J, leaving 13 bases between. The CDR3 has 13 residues. CDR3 in DNA: TGTGCCAGCACCACCGGGGGGATCTATGGCTACACCTTC. Protein product: CASTTGGIYGYTF.

The chain uses TRBV5-1 and TRBJ2-2; 8 nucleotides agree with TRBD1. Looked up from germline, CDR1 is SGHRS and CDR2 is YFSETQ. Trimming removed 4 bases from V and 3 bases from J; junction bases left unmatched: 5. The CDR3 spans 15 residues. DNA for the CDR3: TGCGCCAGCAGCAAACGGACAGGGTACACCGGGGAGCTGTTTTTT. This encodes CASSKRTGYTGELFF.

This clone was counted only a few times. At one boundary the junction diverges from the germline segment, which might be a read error. Other DNA sequences in this specimen translate into the identical CDR3. CDR3 nucleotide sequence: TGTGCCAGCAGTGCGGCACTAGCTGGCACCGGGGAGCTATTTTTT. The encoded protein is CASSAALAGTGELFF. The rearrangement links TRBV25-1 to TRBJ2-2; TRBD2 is a possible D gene (6 bases). Looked up from germline, CDR1 is MGHDK and CDR2 is SYGVNS. There are 15 residues in the CDR3.

This clone is medium-sized within its sample. The V and J genes are TRBV2 and TRBJ2-3; D possibly corresponds to TRBD2 (6 bases). V dropped 4 bases and J dropped 4 bases, with 12 bases sitting between them. CDR1 and CDR2 from the germline V gene are SNHLY and FYNNEI. This CDR3 is 14 amino acids long. CDR3 loop: CASSVVGSADTQYF. The CDR3, as DNA: TGTGCCAGCAGTGTGGTCGGGAGCGCAGATACGCAGTATTTT.

This clone was detected many times. This sequence joins TRBV9 and TRBJ1-3, with a tentative D call TRBD1 (6 bases). CDR1 SGDLS and CDR2 YYNGEE come from the germline V gene. The ends were cut back, 3 bases at V and 0 bases at J, with 13 bases in the middle. This CDR3 spans 16 amino acids. The CDR3 region is CASSDPRGDSGNTIYF. CDR3 in DNA: TGTGCCAGCAGCGACCCCAGGGGAGACTCTGGAAACACCATATATTTT.

This clone was observed at least ten times. CDR3 loop: CASSLVGLMNTEAFF. The DNA for the CDR3 is TGTGCCAGCAGCTTAGTAGGGCTTATGAACACTGAAGCTTTCTTT. The chain couples TRBV7-2 to TRBJ1-1; D is ambiguous. Between the trimmed V and J ends, which lost 1 base and 0 bases, there was a span of 9 bases. Germline assignment: CDR1 SGHTA and CDR2 FQGNSA. This CDR3 is built from 15 residues.

By frequency in the sample, this clone is medium-sized. This sequence joins TRBV6-1 and TRBJ2-7, with D unclear. The CDR3 is 12 amino acids. The germline gives CDR1 MNHNS, CDR2 SASEGT. V was clipped by 5 bases and J by 3 bases, with 8 bases between them. CDR3 sequence reads: CASSSRLYEQYF. CDR3 nucleotide sequence: TGTGCCAGCAGTTCCCGACTCTACGAGCAGTACTTC.

This clone was recorded at least ten times. The chain carries TRBV20-1 and TRBJ1-5, with TRBD1 as a possible D gene (6 bases). Trimming shortened V by 5 bases and J by 0 bases, and 17 bases separated the two germline ends. Germline CDR1 and CDR2: DFQATT and SNEGSKA (reference sequence). This CDR3 is built from 16 residues. CDR3 sequence reads: CSAPLGRGNSNQPQHF. CDR3 nucleotides: TGCAGTGCTCCGCTGGGCAGGGGTAATAGCAATCAGCCCCAGCATTTT.

In its sample, this clone was seen many times. The chain employs TRBV19 and TRBJ1-1; 10 bases are a match to TRBD1. The CDR3 spans 17 residues. Germline V CDR1 and CDR2: LNHDA, SQIVND (reference sequence). The junction had 11 bases not matched to a gene; V was cut back by 7 bases and J by 0 bases. The CDR3, as DNA: TGTGCCAGTACCGGAAGAGGGACAGGGGCGATGAACACTGAAGCTTTCTTT. Its protein product is CASTGRGTGAMNTEAFF.

The sample holds many counts of this clone. The chain uses TRBV7-9 and TRBJ2-7; 7 positions agree with TRBD2. Germline CDR1 reads SEHNR; CDR2 reads FQNEAQ (reference sequence). Losses at the gene ends were 4 bases for V and 6 bases for J; bases not matched to a gene: 6. The length of the CDR3 is 13 residues. The CDR3 region has the DNA TGTGCCAGCAGCTCCGGGGGGAGAGGCGAGCAGTACTTC. Translated: CASSSGGRGEQYF. Looking up the rest from reference TRBV7-9 and TRBJ2-7 gives the full variable domain: DTGVSQNPRHKITKRGQNVTFRCDPISEHNRLYWYRQTLGQGPEFLTYFQNEAQLEKSRLLSDRFSAERPKGSFSTLEIQRTEQGDSAMYLCASSSGGRGEQYFGPGTRLTVT.

There are many counts of this clone. The V gene is TRBV6-5, the J gene TRBJ2-1, with no clear D. This CDR3 contains 15 residues. CDR1 and CDR2 from the germline V gene are MNHEY and SVGAGI. Trimming took 0 bases from V and 6 from J, leaving 12 bases between them. The CDR3 nucleotides are TGTGCCAGCAGTTACTCGAGAGGTTTGGGCAATGAGCAGTTCTTC. This gives the protein CASSYSRGLGNEQFF.

This clone was counted only a few times. V usage is TRBV20-1 and J usage is TRBJ2-2; D remains ambiguous. The CDR3 extends over 12 amino acids. The germline V and J ends were trimmed by 7 bases and 4 bases, with 10 bases remaining between them. Germline CDR1 reads DFQATT; CDR2 reads SNEGSKA (reference sequence). The CDR3 is CSVLVGTGELFF. The CDR3 bases are TGCAGTGTACTTGTGGGCACCGGGGAGCTGTTTTTT.

This clone showed up many times. This rearrangement joins TRBV20-1 to TRBJ2-5; 8 bases fit TRBD1. The germline V gene has CDR1 DFQATT and CDR2 SNEGSKA (reference sequence). CDR3 length: 13 amino acids. Unmatched junction bases numbered 3, after V lost 3 bases and J lost 3 bases. The chain's CDR3 is CSASPDREETQYF. As DNA, the CDR3 is TGCAGTGCTAGTCCGGACAGGGAAGAGACCCAGTACTTC.

For this clone: Germline and junction disagree at one end, which may indicate a read error. The chain carries TRBV6-2 or TRBV6-3 and TRBJ2-1; 13 nucleotides agree with TRBD2. Germline CDR1 and CDR2: MNHEY and SVGEGT. The CDR3 sequence is 19 residues long. The CDR3 loop reads CTSITITLWTSGRYNEQFF. CDR3 DNA sequence: TGTACCAGCATCACAATAACACTTTGGACTAGCGGGAGATACAATGAGCAGTTCTTC.